Below are 16 T cell receptor beta chains sequenced from a single sample in a study of T-cell memory formation after mild COVID-19. TCRdb re-called the 5' RACE reads with MiXCR, one entry per CDR3 protein. The sample shows a few hundred thousand distinct CDR3 sequences, around 21% of them seen only once. The sequencing sample was made of PBMCs or a T cell subset sorted from them (not recorded which). The receptors shown here come from an adult woman who had mild COVID-19 (a few samples of this study predate the infection). Cell type and time point are not known.

This rearrangement joins TRBV7-6 to TRBJ2-2; TRBD1 matches at 11 bases. The length of the CDR3 is 17 residues. Germline CDR1 reads SGHVS; CDR2 reads FNYEAQ. V was clipped by 1 base and J by 4 bases; unmatched bases: 5. In DNA form, the CDR3 reads TGTGCCAGCAGCTTAGGCTTGGGACAGGGGGGCACCGGGGAGCTGTTTTTT. It encodes CASSLGLGQGGTGELFF.

The sample holds a few counts of this clonotype. The CDR3 here is CASSQDSFSYSGNTIYF. In DNA, the CDR3 is TGCGCCAGCAGCCAAGATTCTTTCTCATACTCTGGAAACACCATATATTTT. This chain connects TRBV4-3 to TRBJ1-3; no firm D call. This CDR3 contains 17 residues. Germline loops: CDR1 LGHNA, CDR2 YSLEER. V lost 0 bases, J lost 0 bases, and 12 bases lay in between.

The chain is built from TRBV18 and TRBJ2-2; D is unresolved. Per germline, CDR1 KGHSH and CDR2 LQKENI. The CDR3 runs to 15 residues. V shed 2 bases and J shed 6 bases, with 13 bases lying between them. CDR3 DNA: TGTGCCAGCTCACCAGGGGTGATGGCCGCCGGGGAGCTGTTTTTT. This codes for CASSPGVMAAGELFF.

This clonotype occurred many times. This chain uses TRBV25-1 with TRBJ2-5; D is tentatively TRBD1 or TRBD2 (5 bases each). V was shortened by 6 bases and J by 7 bases, with 9 bases between the two germline ends. The CDR3 totals 11 residues. Germline values: CDR1 MGHDK, CDR2 SYGVNS. This CDR3 reads CASSGAGTQYF. The CDR3 DNA sequence: TGTGCCAGCAGCGGGGCGGGGACCCAGTACTTC.

A few counts support this clonotype. The gene calls are TRBV29-1 and TRBJ2-3, with 7 bases identical to TRBD2. The CDR3 length is 14 residues. The germline V gene encodes CDR1 SQVTM and CDR2 ANQGSEA. The J segment lost 4 bases and the V segment lost 4 bases, leaving 8 bases of the junction unmatched. The CDR3 coding sequence is TGCAGCGTTGTGGCGGGAGACGGTCCAGATACGCAGTATTTT. Protein: CSVVAGDGPDTQYF.

This clonotype was seen only a few times. This sequence joins TRBV12-3 or TRBV12-4 and TRBJ1-4; 8 positions match TRBD1. V trimming: 6 bases; J trimming: 7 bases; junction bases outside the gene matches: 13. This CDR3 is 16 amino acids long. The CDR3 is CASSPSLQGAGEKLFF. The DNA of the CDR3 is TGTGCCAGCAGCCCCTCGCTTCAGGGGGCAGGTGAAAAACTGTTTTTT.

The chain recombines TRBV5-1 with TRBJ2-7; 9 bases align to TRBD2. V dropped 4 bases and J dropped 1; count of bases not matched to a gene: 6. Germline values: CDR1 SGHRS, CDR2 YFSETQ. The CDR3 totals 15 residues. The CDR3 DNA follows: TGCGCCAGCAGCCCTAGCGGGGTCCTTTCCTACGAGCAGTACTTC. Its protein product is CASSPSGVLSYEQYF.

This clonotype was counted between two and nine times. The J gene is TRBJ2-7, the V gene TRBV10-3; TRBD2 matches 12 bases. Germline V lookup: CDR1 ENHRY, CDR2 SYGVKD. J lost 1 base, V lost 3 bases, and 4 bases had no gene match. The CDR3 contains 16 residues. Here the CDR3 DNA reads TGTGCCATCAGTGAAGCTGGGACTAGCGGGTCCTACGAGCAGTACTTC. As protein: CAISEAGTSGSYEQYF.

This clonotype was seen a handful of times. The CDR3 region has the DNA TGTGCCACCAGGGACAGCTTCGAGCAGTACTTC. Translating it yields CATRDSFEQYF. The chain uses TRBV10-3 and TRBJ2-7; 7 bases are a match to TRBD1. Unmatched junction bases numbered 6, after V lost 10 bases and J lost 6 bases. CDR3 length equals 11 residues. Germline V gives CDR1 ENHRY, CDR2 SYGVKD.

In this sample, this clonotype turned up a few times. This chain links TRBV12-3 or TRBV12-4 with TRBJ2-2, with D possibly TRBD1 on 6 matching bases. The CDR3 extends over 14 amino acids. Trimming removed 10 bases at V and 3 bases at J, with 15 bases between. The CDR3 DNA sequence: TGTGCCATCCAGAGACAGGCGTACACCGGGGAGCTGTTTTTT. Translation: CAIQRQAYTGELFF.

This clonotype was picked up many times. V gene TRBV2 combines with J gene TRBJ2-3; possibly TRBD1 for D (6 bases). Trimming stripped 5 bases from V and 4 bases from J, with 13 bases between. The CDR3 extends over 14 amino acids. From germline, CDR1 is SNHLY and CDR2 FYNNEI. The CDR3 DNA reads TGTGCCAGCAGTAGGGGGTCCCCCGCAGATACGCAGTATTTT. Translated: CASSRGSPADTQYF.

This clonotype occurred a few times. The gene calls are TRBV20-1 and TRBJ2-1; 9 bases map to TRBD2. Germline V gene data show CDR1 as DFQATT and CDR2 as SNEGSKA (reference sequence). The CDR3 contains 13 residues. Trimming cost V 6 bases and J 7 bases; bases outside gene matches: 7. This CDR3 reads CSAPSGKRNEQFF. The DNA of the CDR3 is TGCAGTGCCCCTAGCGGGAAAAGGAATGAGCAGTTCTTC.

The chain uses TRBV24-1 and TRBJ2-1; no definite D call. The CDR3 sequence is 16 residues long. Between the trimmed V and J ends, which lost 2 bases and 1 base, there was a span of 11 bases. The V gene's germline CDR1 is KGHDR and CDR2 SFDVKD. The CDR3 is CATSDSDSTSYNEQFF. The CDR3 DNA sequence: TGTGCCACCAGTGATTCCGACTCGACATCCTACAATGAGCAGTTCTTC.

This clonotype has only a few counts. This sequence joins TRBV7-2 and TRBJ1-2; weak D call: TRBD1 (5 bases). V was shortened by 1 base and J by 6 bases, with 18 bases between the two germline ends. Germline-derived CDR1 and CDR2 are SGHTA and FQGNSA. The CDR3 has 16 residues. CDR3 bases: TGTGCCAGCAGCTTAGGGGGCCCCGAGGGGATCCATGGCTACACCTTC. This encodes CASSLGGPEGIHGYTF.

This clonotype occurred many times. This chain connects TRBV7-3 to TRBJ2-5, with 11 bases that match TRBD1. This CDR3 spans 14 amino acids. Germline CDR1 and CDR2: SGHTA and FQGTGA. The trim removed 5 bases at V and 4 bases at J, leaving 3 bases unmatched. The CDR3 nucleotides read TGTGCCAGCAGCCCCGGGACAGGGGGAGAGACCCAGTACTTC. Its protein is CASSPGTGGETQYF. The whole variable domain, remainder taken from reference TRBV7-3 and TRBJ2-5, is GAGVSQTPSNKVTEKGKYVELRCDPISGHTALYWYRQSLGQGPEFLIYFQGTGAADDSGLPNDRFFAVRPEGSVSTLKIQRTERGDSAVYLCASSPGTGGETQYFGPGTRLLVL.

The gene calls are TRBV29-1 and TRBJ2-1; 9 bases are a match to TRBD1. V lost 3 bases and J lost 6; bases outside the gene matches: 3. CDR3 length: 13 amino acids. Germline V gene sequence: CDR1 SQVTM, CDR2 ANQGSEA. The CDR3 DNA is TGCAGCGTTGAGACGGGACAGGGCAATGAGCAGTTCTTC. Translated, it gives CSVETGQGNEQFF.